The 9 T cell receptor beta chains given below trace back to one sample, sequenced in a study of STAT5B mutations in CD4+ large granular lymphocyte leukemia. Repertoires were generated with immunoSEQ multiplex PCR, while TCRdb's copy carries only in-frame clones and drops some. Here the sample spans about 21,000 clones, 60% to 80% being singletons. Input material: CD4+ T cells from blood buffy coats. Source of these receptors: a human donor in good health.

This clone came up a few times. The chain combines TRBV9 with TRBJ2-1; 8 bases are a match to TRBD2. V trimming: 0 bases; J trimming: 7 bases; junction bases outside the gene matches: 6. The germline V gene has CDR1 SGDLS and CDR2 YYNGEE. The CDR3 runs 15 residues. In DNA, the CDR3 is TGTGCCAGCAGCGTAGGGCTAGCGGGCGGGAATGAGCAGTTCTTC. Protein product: CASSVGLAGGNEQFF.

The CDR3 spells CASSQSRGYEQYF. The CDR3, as DNA: TGTGCCAGCAGCCAATCAAGGGGGTACGAGCAGTACTTC. This chain links TRBV16 with TRBJ2-7, with D perhaps TRBD1 (6 bases). Trimming took 0 bases from V and 4 from J, leaving 7 bases between them. Germline lookup yields CDR1 KGHSY and CDR2 FQNENV. The CDR3 sequence is 13 residues long.

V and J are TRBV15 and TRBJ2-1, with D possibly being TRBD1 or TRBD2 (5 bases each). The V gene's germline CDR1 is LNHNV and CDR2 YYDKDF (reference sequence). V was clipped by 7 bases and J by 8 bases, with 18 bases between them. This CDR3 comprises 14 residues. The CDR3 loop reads CATNGDVYSDEQFF. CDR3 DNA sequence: TGTGCCACCAACGGGGACGTTTACAGCGATGAGCAGTTCTTC.

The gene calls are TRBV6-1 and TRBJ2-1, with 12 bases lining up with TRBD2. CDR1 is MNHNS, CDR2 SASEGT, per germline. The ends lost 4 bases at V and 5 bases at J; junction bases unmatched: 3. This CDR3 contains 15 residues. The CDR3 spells CASSGWTSGDNEQFF. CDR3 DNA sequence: TGTGCCAGCAGTGGGTGGACTAGCGGGGACAATGAGCAGTTCTTC.

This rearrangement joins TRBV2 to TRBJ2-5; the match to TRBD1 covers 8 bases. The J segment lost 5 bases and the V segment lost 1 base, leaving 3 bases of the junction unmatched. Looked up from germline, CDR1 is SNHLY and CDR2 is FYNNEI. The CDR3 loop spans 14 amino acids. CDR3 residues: CASSEGDRSETQYF. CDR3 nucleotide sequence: TGTGCCAGCAGTGAAGGGGACAGGTCGGAGACCCAGTACTTC. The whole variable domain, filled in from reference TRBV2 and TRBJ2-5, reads EPEVTQTPSHQVTQMGQEVILRCVPISNHLYFYWYRQILGQKVEFLVSFYNNEISEKSEIFDDQFSVERPDGSNFTLKIRSTKLEDSAMYFCASSEGDRSETQYFGPGTRLLVL.

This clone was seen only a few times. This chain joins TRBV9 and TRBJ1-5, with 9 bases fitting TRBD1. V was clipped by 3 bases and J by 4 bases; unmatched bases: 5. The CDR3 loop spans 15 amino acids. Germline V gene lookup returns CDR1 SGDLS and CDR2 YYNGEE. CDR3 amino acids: CASSADRGGNQPQHF. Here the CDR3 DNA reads TGTGCCAGCAGCGCGGACAGGGGTGGTAATCAGCCCCAGCATTTT.

The CDR3 DNA follows: TGTGCCAGCAGTTACTCGACAGGGAATTTGAATTCACCCCTCCACTTT. This encodes CASSYSTGNLNSPLHF. The J gene is TRBJ1-6, the V gene TRBV6-5; 7 bases match TRBD1. V shed 0 bases and J 7 bases; nucleotides not matched to a gene: 6. The CDR3 sequence is 16 residues long. Germline-derived CDR1 and CDR2 are MNHEY and SVGAGI.

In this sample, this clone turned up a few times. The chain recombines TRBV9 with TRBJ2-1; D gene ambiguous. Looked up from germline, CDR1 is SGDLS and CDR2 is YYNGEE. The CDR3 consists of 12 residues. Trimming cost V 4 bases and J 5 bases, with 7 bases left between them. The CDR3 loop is CASSPEDNEQFF. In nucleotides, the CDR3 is TGTGCCAGCAGCCCCGAAGACAATGAGCAGTTCTTC.

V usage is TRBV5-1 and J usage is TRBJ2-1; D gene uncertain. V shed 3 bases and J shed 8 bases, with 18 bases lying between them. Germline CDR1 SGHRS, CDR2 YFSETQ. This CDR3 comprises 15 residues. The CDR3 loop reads CASSSQAPGWDEQFF. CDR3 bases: TGCGCCAGCAGCTCGCAAGCACCTGGTTGGGATGAGCAGTTCTTC.